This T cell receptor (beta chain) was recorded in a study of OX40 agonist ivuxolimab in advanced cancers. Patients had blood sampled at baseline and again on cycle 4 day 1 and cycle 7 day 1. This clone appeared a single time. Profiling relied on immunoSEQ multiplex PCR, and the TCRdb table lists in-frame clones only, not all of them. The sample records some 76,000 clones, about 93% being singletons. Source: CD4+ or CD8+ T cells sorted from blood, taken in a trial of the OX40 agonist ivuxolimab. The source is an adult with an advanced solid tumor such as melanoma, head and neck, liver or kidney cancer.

CDR3 nucleotide sequence: TGTGCCAGCAGCTTAGTCACTAGCCTCACAGATACGCAGTATTTT. Translated: CASSLVTSLTDTQYF. V and J are TRBV11-2 and TRBJ2-3; possibly TRBD2 for D (6 bases). The V end lost 1 base, the J end lost 2 bases, and 10 bases lay between the germline ends. Germline assignment: CDR1 SGHAT and CDR2 FQNNGV. This CDR3 has 15 residues.